The rows below give T cell receptor beta chains drawn from one sample of a study of blood T cell repertoires in COVID-19. TCRdb's copy holds only in-frame clones and misses some; the assay was immunoSEQ multiplex PCR. The table has about 330,000 clones, 87% seen once; the top ten hold around 8.9%. What was sequenced was peripheral blood. Source of these receptors: a man in his thirties or forties with COVID-19, enrolled during active disease. The conserved cysteine and the conserved F or W are not part of the CDR3 here. D genes are given only for firm matches.

v_gene	j_gene	d_gene	CDR3aa
TRBV5-6	TRBJ2-5	.	ASSLAEDYQETQY
TRBV29-1	TRBJ1-2	TRBD1	SVEGWGTDYGYT
TRBV25-1	TRBJ2-3	.	ASSGWQSTDTQY
TRBV2	TRBJ1-4	.	ASSERQNNEKLF
TRBV2	TRBJ2-1	.	ASPRGSGSYNEQF
TRBV20-1	TRBJ1-6	TRBD1	SASRTGVGSPLH
TRBV6-2/TRBV6-3	TRBJ1-6	.	ASSYDHTSHTGKD
TRBV28	TRBJ2-3	TRBD2	ASSLIGLAGGPHTQY
TRBV5-1	TRBJ1-1	TRBD1	ASSLLGQGLNTEAF
TRBV19	TRBJ2-7	.	ASSLVSLPYEQY
TRBV4-3	TRBJ1-2	TRBD1	ASSQQGQGFYYGYT
TRBV27	TRBJ2-7	TRBD1	ASSLGDREYYEQY
TRBV5-1	TRBJ2-3	.	ASRRDGYSTDTQY
TRBV7-2	TRBJ2-7	TRBD1	ASSTGQGGGEQY
TRBV30	TRBJ1-1	.	AWSVREVYTEAF
TRBV19	TRBJ2-3	.	ASSRERPDTQY
TRBV9	TRBJ2-1	TRBD1	ASSEGQFSNEQF
TRBV3-1/TRBV3-2	TRBJ1-6	TRBD1	ASSQTLTTGSLSSYNSPLH
TRBV18	TRBJ2-3	.	ASSNRENTDTQY
TRBV7-2	TRBJ1-2	.	ASSLMGAYGYT
TRBV6-5	TRBJ2-7	.	ASRPLTGHYEQY
TRBV15	TRBJ2-1	TRBD1	ATSKGQGARGEQF
TRBV6-5	TRBJ2-1	TRBD1	ASSWDSYNEQF
TRBV11-2	TRBJ1-1	.	ASRRGRGGLNTEAF
TRBV24-1	TRBJ1-2	.	ATSESAGGYVGYT
TRBV19	TRBJ2-7	.	ASSITGSYEQY
TRBV27	TRBJ1-2	TRBD1	ASSPTTFRGRFGYT
TRBV28	TRBJ2-7	.	ASTTGGQASY
TRBV29-1	TRBJ2-3	.	SPRVGANTDTQY
TRBV4-1	TRBJ2-3	.	ASSQSTGPSTDTQY
TRBV10-1	TRBJ2-2	TRBD2	ASKRGLAARNTGELF
TRBV27	TRBJ2-2	TRBD1	ASSRGTGYTGELF
TRBV19	TRBJ2-7	.	ASSITPGQTYEQY
TRBV19	TRBJ2-7	.	ASSISPFNEQY
TRBV5-6	TRBJ2-7	.	ASSLVGRGEQY
TRBV5-1	TRBJ1-3	TRBD1	ASSLSGTGGTSGNTIY
TRBV5-1	TRBJ2-3	TRBD2	ASSLVLAGNTDTQY
TRBV13	TRBJ1-6	.	ASSPLTGSPNSPLH